These 17 T cell receptor beta chains were all obtained from the same sample, sequenced in a study of T cells after yellow fever vaccination. TCRdb independently ran MiXCR on the 5' RACE reads; one entry per CDR3 protein. This sample has about 300,000 distinct CDR3 sequences, with 8.5% to 10% found just once. Specimen: CD4+ T cells sorted from PBMCs, collected 5 days after the yellow fever booster vaccination. The source is a man between 18 and 29 years old who received the YFV17D yellow fever vaccine.

This clonotype was detected many times. The chain combines TRBV20-1 with TRBJ2-5; TRBD2 aligns across 7 bases. With 3 bases clipped from V and 5 bases from J, the junction kept 9 bases outside the gene matches. CDR1 DFQATT and CDR2 SNEGSKA come from the germline V gene (reference sequence). The CDR3 has 14 residues. The CDR3: CSARSGLDRETQYF. The CDR3 nucleotides are TGCAGTGCTAGGTCCGGACTAGATCGGGAGACCCAGTACTTC.

This sequence joins TRBV5-1 and TRBJ1-1; possible D gene TRBD1, 6 bases. This CDR3 is 15 amino acids long. Germline V gene sequence: CDR1 SGHRS, CDR2 YFSETQ. Trimming pared 1 base from V and 7 bases from J, leaving 17 bases between. The CDR3 DNA is TGCGCCAGCAGCTTGTGGGGGGGGGCGTCCAATGAAGCTTTCTTT. This gives the protein CASSLWGGASNEAFF.

This clonotype came up many times. The rearrangement joins TRBV6-2 or TRBV6-3 to TRBJ2-4, with 7 bases identical to TRBD1. Unmatched junction bases numbered 11, after V lost 0 bases and J lost 3 bases. CDR3 length: 18 residues. Germline V gene sequence: CDR1 MNHEY, CDR2 SVGEGT. The CDR3 protein is CASSYSRGLTGNKNIQYF. The CDR3 DNA reads as TGTGCCAGCAGTTACTCGAGGGGCTTGACAGGGAACAAAAACATTCAGTACTTC.

This clonotype was detected a few times. V usage is TRBV6-5 and J usage is TRBJ2-5; 12 bases match TRBD2. Germline V gene sequence: CDR1 MNHEY, CDR2 SVGAGI. The length of the CDR3 is 16 residues. Losses at the gene ends were 1 base for V and 5 bases for J; bases not matched to a gene: 5. The CDR3 nucleotides read TGTGCCAGCAGTTACTGGACTAGCGGGGCTCCCGAGACCCAGTACTTC. This codes for CASSYWTSGAPETQYF.

The V gene is TRBV9, the J gene TRBJ2-1; D is ambiguous. Germline CDR1 is SGDLS and CDR2 is YYNGEE. The CDR3 sequence is 14 residues long. Trimming took 0 bases from V and 8 from J, leaving 12 bases between them. The CDR3 region is CASSVGVARDEQFF. The CDR3 nucleotides are TGTGCCAGCAGCGTAGGTGTTGCACGGGATGAGCAGTTCTTC.

This clonotype turned up a few times. DNA for the CDR3: TGTGCCAGCAGCTTGGGACAGCTGGCAACTAATGAAAAACTGTTTTTT. Translation: CASSLGQLATNEKLFF. V is TRBV7-2 and J is TRBJ1-4; TRBD1 agrees at 7 bases. This CDR3 is 16 amino acids long. V trimming: 3 bases; J trimming: 0 bases; junction bases outside the gene matches: 4. Per germline, CDR1 SGHTA and CDR2 FQGNSA.

The chain has TRBV12-5 and TRBJ2-7; no clear D. Per germline, CDR1 LGHNT and CDR2 FRNRAP. The CDR3 runs to 12 residues. V was trimmed by 6 bases and J by 3 bases, leaving 9 bases between them. The CDR3 bases are TGTGCTAGTGGCGTCGGCTTCTACGAGCAGTACTTC. Translating it yields CASGVGFYEQYF.

There are many counts of this clonotype. The chain uses TRBV7-3 and TRBJ2-5, with D perhaps assigned TRBD1 or TRBD2 (10 bases each). In germline, CDR1 is SGHTA, CDR2 FQGTGA. The CDR3 is 19 amino acids. V lost 5 bases and J lost 1, with 26 bases in between. The chain's CDR3 is CASSVDRGKLAGIQETQYF. In DNA, the CDR3 is TGTGCCAGCAGCGTGGACAGGGGGAAACTAGCGGGGATCCAAGAGACCCAGTACTTC.

The chain recombines TRBV7-2 with TRBJ1-2; D might be TRBD1 (5 bases). The CDR3 contains 14 residues. V was clipped by 0 bases and J by 12 bases, with 17 bases between them. From germline, CDR1 is SGHTA and CDR2 FQGNSA. This chain's CDR3 is CASSLAAIRAEDTF. The CDR3 DNA reads TGTGCCAGCAGCTTAGCTGCTATCAGGGCGGAAGACACCTTC.

The rearrangement uses TRBV4-1 and TRBJ2-2; D gene ambiguous. Per germline, CDR1 MGHRA and CDR2 YSYEKL. The CDR3 has 13 residues. V was pared by 6 bases and J by 4 bases, with 9 bases between. The DNA for the CDR3 is TGCGCCAGCAGGGCCTGGAGCACCGGGGAGCTGTTTTTT. It codes for CASRAWSTGELFF.

This clonotype was counted at least ten times. This chain connects TRBV3-1 to TRBJ2-2; D perhaps matches TRBD2 (6 bases). Germline V gene data show CDR1 as LGHDT and CDR2 as YNNKEL (reference sequence). With 1 base removed from V and 2 bases from J, the gap between germline ends came to 8 bases. CDR3 length: 15 amino acids. The CDR3 reads CASSQGSGNTGELFF. The DNA of the CDR3 is TGTGCCAGCAGCCAAGGTAGCGGAAACACCGGGGAGCTGTTTTTT.

This clonotype was picked up a small number of times. The chain carries TRBV7-2 and TRBJ1-1, with unresolved D. The CDR3 has 14 residues. Germline CDR1 and CDR2: SGHTA and FQGNSA. Trimming removed 5 bases at V and 1 base at J, with 11 bases between. CDR3 region: CASSPQLRNTEAFF. The CDR3, as DNA: TGTGCCAGCAGCCCTCAACTGAGGAACACTGAAGCTTTCTTT.

This clonotype has at least ten counts. The gene calls are TRBV7-8 and TRBJ2-1; the D call may be TRBD1 or TRBD2 (5 bases each). The CDR3 runs 17 residues. Per germline, CDR1 SGHVS and CDR2 FQNEAQ. Trimming took 5 bases from V and 0 from J, leaving 17 bases between them. In DNA form, the CDR3 reads TGTGCCAGCAGCCACGACGAGGGACCTAGCTCCTACAATGAGCAGTTCTTC. Its protein is CASSHDEGPSSYNEQFF. Variable domain in full (rest from reference TRBV7-8 and TRBJ2-1): GAGVSQSPRYKVAKRGQDVALRCDPISGHVSLFWYQQALGQGPEFLTYFQNEAQLDKSGLPSDRFFAERPEGSVSTLKIQRTQQEDSAVYLCASSHDEGPSSYNEQFFGPGTRLTVL.

V gene TRBV14 combines with J gene TRBJ2-3, with 10 bases matching TRBD2. The CDR3 length is 14 residues. After removal of 6 bases from V and 8 bases from J, the junction contained 8 bases not matched to a gene. The germline V gene encodes CDR1 SGHDN and CDR2 FVKESK. CDR3: CASSLSGGIGTQYF. As DNA, the CDR3 is TGTGCCAGCAGTCTTAGCGGGGGGATTGGTACGCAGTATTTT.

Many counts were recorded for this clonotype. The V call is TRBV20-1, the J call TRBJ1-1, with D unresolved. This CDR3 spans 13 amino acids. Trimming pared 2 bases from V and 0 bases from J, leaving 7 bases between. CDR1 and CDR2 from the germline V gene are DFQATT and SNEGSKA (reference sequence). The CDR3 DNA is TGCAGTGCTAGAACATCACTGAACACTGAAGCTTTCTTT. This translates into CSARTSLNTEAFF.

This clonotype was observed many times. The chain uses TRBV4-1 and TRBJ1-2; a weak D match, TRBD1 (6 bases). V was shortened by 0 bases and J by 5 bases, with 10 bases between the two germline ends. The germline CDR1 and CDR2 sequences are MGHRA and YSYEKL. The CDR3 is 14 residues long. CDR3 sequence: CASSQEKRGYGYTF. The DNA of the CDR3 is TGCGCCAGCAGCCAAGAGAAAAGGGGGTATGGCTACACCTTC.

The chain is built from TRBV29-1 and TRBJ1-1; no clear D gene. This CDR3 comprises 12 residues. From germline, CDR1 is SQVTM and CDR2 ANQGSEA. The V end was cut by 6 bases, the J end by 1 base, with 9 bases between. The CDR3: CSVNRANTEAFF. CDR3 DNA: TGCAGCGTAAACCGGGCGAACACTGAAGCTTTCTTT.